The clone carrying this T cell receptor beta chain was recorded a few times. TCRdb fed the 5' RACE reads into MiXCR, producing one record per CDR3 protein. The table includes around 60,000 distinct CDR3 sequences, roughly an eighth detected once. This sample was taken from a study of early T cells in non-severe SARS-CoV-2 infection. Trimming took 5 bases from V and 1 from J, leaving 23 bases between them. The CDR3 spans 17 residues. CDR1 is GTSNPN and CDR2 is SVGIG in the germline V gene (reference sequence). This clonotype was sampled from an adult who was a healthcare worker with PCR-confirmed SARS-CoV-2 infection or an uninfected control (not recorded which). Sequencing input: whole blood. The rearrangement uses TRBV30 and TRBJ1-1; a possible D gene is TRBD1 (6 bases). As DNA, the CDR3 is TGTGCCTGGCACCGCTCAGCCAGGGGAATAGGGAACACTGAAGCTTTCTTT. Translation: CAWHRSARGIGNTEAFF.